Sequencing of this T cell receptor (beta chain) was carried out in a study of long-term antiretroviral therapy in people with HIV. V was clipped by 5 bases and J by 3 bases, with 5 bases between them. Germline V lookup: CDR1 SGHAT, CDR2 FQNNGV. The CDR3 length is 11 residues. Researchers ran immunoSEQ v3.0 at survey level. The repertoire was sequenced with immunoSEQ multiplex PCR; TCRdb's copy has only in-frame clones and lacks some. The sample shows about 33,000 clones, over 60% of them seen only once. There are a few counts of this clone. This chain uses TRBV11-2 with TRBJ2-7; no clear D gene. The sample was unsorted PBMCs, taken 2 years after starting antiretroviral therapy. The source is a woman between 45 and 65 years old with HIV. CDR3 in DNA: TGTGCCAGCAGCATCGACTACGAGCAGTACTTC. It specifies CASSIDYEQYF.